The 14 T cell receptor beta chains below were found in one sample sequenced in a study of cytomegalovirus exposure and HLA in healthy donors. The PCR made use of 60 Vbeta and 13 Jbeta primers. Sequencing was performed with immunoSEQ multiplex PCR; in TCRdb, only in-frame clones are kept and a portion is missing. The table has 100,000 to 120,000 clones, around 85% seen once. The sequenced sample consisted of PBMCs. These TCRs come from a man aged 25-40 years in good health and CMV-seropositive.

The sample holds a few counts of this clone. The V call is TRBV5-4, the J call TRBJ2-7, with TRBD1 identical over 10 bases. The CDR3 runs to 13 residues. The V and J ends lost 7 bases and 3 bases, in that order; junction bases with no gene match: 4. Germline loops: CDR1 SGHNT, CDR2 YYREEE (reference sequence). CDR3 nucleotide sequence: TGTGCCAGCGGCCGGGACAGGGGCTACGAGCAGTACTTC. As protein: CASGRDRGYEQYF.

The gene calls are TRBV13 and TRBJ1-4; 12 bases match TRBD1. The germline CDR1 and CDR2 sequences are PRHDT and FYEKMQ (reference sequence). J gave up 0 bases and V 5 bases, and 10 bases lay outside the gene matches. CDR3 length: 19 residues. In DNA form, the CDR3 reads TGTGCCAGCAGCCCCGGGACAGGGGGCCTTCCCTCAACTAATGAAAAACTGTTTTTT. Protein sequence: CASSPGTGGLPSTNEKLFF.

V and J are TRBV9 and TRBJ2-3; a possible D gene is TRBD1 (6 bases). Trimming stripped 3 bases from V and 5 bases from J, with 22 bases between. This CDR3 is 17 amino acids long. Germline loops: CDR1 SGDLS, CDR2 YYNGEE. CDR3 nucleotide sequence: TGTGCCAGCAGCGGTCACTTACAGGGCGCGCCGGGAGATACGCAGTATTTT. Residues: CASSGHLQGAPGDTQYF.

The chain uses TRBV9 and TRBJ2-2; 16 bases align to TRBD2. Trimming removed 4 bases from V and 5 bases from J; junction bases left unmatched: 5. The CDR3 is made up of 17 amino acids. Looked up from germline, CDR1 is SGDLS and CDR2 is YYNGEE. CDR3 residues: CASSPQGLAGGTGELFF. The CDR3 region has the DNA TGTGCCAGCAGCCCCCAGGGACTAGCGGGGGGGACCGGGGAGCTGTTTTTT.

The CDR3 DNA is TGTGCCATCAGTGGCAAGAGGGGGCGCAGCACAGATACGCAGTATTTT. This codes for CAISGKRGRSTDTQYF. The J gene is TRBJ2-3, the V gene TRBV10-3, with 7 bases fitting TRBD1. The CDR3 extends over 16 amino acids. Unmatched junction bases numbered 7, after V lost 4 bases and J lost 0 bases. The germline V gene encodes CDR1 ENHRY and CDR2 SYGVKD.

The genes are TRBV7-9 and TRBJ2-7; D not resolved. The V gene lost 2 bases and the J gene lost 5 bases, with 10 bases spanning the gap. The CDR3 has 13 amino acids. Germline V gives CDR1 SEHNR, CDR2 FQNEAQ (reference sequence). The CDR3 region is CASSLPPINEQYF. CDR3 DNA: TGTGCCAGCAGCTTACCCCCTATTAACGAGCAGTACTTC.

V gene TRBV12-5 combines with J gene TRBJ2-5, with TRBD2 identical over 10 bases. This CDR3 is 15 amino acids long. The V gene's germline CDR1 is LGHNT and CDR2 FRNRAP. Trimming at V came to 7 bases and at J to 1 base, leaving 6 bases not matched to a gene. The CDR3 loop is CASASQRGGQETQYF. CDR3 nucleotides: TGTGCTAGTGCCTCACAGCGGGGGGGCCAAGAGACCCAGTACTTC.

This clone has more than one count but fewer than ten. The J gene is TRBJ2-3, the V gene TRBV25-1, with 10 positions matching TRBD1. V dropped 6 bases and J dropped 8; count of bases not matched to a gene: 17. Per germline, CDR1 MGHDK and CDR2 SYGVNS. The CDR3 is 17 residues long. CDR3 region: CASRDRPGQGPGGTQYF. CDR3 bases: TGTGCCAGCAGGGATAGACCGGGACAGGGGCCCGGTGGTACGCAGTATTTT.

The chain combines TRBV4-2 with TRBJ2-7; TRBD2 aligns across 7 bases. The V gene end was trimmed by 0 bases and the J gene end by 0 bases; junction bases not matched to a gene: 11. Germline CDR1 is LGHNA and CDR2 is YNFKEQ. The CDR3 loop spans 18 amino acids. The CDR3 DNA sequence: TGTGCCAGCAGCCAAGAAGGGCTAGCGGATGCTTACTCCTACGAGCAGTACTTC. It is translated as CASSQEGLADAYSYEQYF.

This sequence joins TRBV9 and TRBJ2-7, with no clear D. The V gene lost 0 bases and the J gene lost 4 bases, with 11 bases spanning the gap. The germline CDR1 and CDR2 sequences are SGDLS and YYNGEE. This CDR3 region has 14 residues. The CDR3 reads CASSVGKAGYEQYF. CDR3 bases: TGTGCCAGCAGCGTAGGAAAGGCCGGGTACGAGCAGTACTTC.

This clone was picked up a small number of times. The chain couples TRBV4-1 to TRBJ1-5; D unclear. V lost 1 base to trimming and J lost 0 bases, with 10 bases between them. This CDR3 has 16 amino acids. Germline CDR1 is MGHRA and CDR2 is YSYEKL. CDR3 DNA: TGCGCCAGCAGCCAAGGAGAGGCAGATAGCAATCAGCCCCAGCATTTT. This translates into CASSQGEADSNQPQHF.

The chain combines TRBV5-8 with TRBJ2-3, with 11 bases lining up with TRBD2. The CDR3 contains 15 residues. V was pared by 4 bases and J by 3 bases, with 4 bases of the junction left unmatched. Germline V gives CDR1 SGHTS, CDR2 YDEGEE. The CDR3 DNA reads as TGTGCCAGCAGCAGCGGGACTAGCGGAACAGATACGCAGTATTTT. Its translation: CASSSGTSGTDTQYF.

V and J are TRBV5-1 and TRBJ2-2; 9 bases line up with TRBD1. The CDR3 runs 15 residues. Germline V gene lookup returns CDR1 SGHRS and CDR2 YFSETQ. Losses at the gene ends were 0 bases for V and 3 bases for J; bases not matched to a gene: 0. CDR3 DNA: TGCGCCAGCAGCTTGGGGGACAGGGACACCGGGGAGCTGTTTTTT. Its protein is CASSLGDRDTGELFF.

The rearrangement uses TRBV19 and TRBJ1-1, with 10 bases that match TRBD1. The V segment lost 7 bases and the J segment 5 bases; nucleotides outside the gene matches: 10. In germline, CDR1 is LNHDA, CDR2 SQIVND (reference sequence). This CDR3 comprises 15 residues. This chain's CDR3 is CASNLQTGGVTEAFF. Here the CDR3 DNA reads TGTGCCAGTAACCTCCAGACAGGGGGCGTTACTGAAGCTTTCTTT.